The clone carrying this T cell receptor (beta chain) was picked up one time. Its antigen remains unknown. This entry is derived from a study of shared clonotypes between healthy human individuals. The overall study: Each donor had three CD4 naive, three CD4 memory, two CD8 naive and one CD8 memory plate.

Notes on the study in general: Clonotypes not shared had lower generation probabilities than those common to all four donors. Sampling was confined to blood; repertoires within tissues likely differ.

V lost 1 base, J lost 1 base, and 8 bases lay in between. This CDR3 comprises 16 residues. Germline-derived CDR1 and CDR2 are SGHTA and FQGNSA. An approximately 200 ng quantity of DNA, around 30,000 T cell genomes, went into the sorted-subset replicate PCRs. Produced via immunoSEQ multiplex PCR; TCRdb's table is partial and in-frame only. The sample consists of around 1,100,000 clones, approximately 75% of them appearing once. Sequencing used memory CD4+ T cells from PBMCs. Indicated subset: CD45RA-negative fraction. The chain is built from TRBV7-2 and TRBJ2-6; the D is unclear. The TCR originated in a man aged 18 to 35 in good health. Some clones in this sample may be carry-over from other donors' samples. The CDR3 coding sequence is TGTGCCAGCAGCTTAGATCCGCTATCTGGGGCCAACGTCCTGACTTTC. Protein product: CASSLDPLSGANVLTF. The whole variable domain, remainder taken from reference TRBV7-2 and TRBJ2-6, is GAGVSQSPSNKVTEKGKDVELRCDPISGHTALYWYRQSLGQGLEFLIYFQGNSAPDKSGLPSDRFSAERTGGSVSTLTIQRTQQEDSAVYLCASSLDPLSGANVLTFGAGSRLTVL.